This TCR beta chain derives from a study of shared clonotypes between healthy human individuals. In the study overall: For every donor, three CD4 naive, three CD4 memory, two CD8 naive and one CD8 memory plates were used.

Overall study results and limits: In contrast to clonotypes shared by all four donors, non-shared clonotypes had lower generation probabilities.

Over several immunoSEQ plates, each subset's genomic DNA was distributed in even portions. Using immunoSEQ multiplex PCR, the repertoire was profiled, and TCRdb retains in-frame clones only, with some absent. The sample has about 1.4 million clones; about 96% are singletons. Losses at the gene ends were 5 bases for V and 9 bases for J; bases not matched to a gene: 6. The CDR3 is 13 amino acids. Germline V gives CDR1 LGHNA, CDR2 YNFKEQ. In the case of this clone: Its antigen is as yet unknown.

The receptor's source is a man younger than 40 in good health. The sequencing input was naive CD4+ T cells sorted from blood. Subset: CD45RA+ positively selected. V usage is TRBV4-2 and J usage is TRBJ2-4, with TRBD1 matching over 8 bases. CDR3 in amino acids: CASSRNRGIIQYF. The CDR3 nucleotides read TGTGCCAGCAGCAGGAACAGGGGGATCATTCAGTACTTC.